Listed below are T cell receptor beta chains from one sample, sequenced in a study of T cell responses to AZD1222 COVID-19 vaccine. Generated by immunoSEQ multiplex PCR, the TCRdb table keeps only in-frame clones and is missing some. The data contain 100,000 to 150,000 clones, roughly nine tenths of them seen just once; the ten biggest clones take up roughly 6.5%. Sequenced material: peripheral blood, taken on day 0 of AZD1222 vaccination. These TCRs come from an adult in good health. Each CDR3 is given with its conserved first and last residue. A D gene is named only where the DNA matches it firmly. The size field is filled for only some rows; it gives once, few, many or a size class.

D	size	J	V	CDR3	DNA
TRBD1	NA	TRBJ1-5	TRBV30	CASGTGSGQPQHF	TGTGCCTCCGGGACAGGGTCGGGGCAGCCCCAGCATTTT
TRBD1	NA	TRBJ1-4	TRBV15	CAIRDRGRGGQSTNEKLFF	TGTGCCATCCGGGACAGGGGGCGCGGGGGACAGAGTACTAATGAAAAACTGTTTTTT
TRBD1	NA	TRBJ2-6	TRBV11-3	CASSPGQGSGANVLTF	TGTGCCAGCAGCCCGGGACAGGGGTCTGGGGCCAACGTCCTGACTTTC
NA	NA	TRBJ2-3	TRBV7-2	CASSGGSTDTQYF	TGTGCCAGCTCTGGCGGGAGCACAGATACGCAGTATTTT
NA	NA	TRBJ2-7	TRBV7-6	CASSLFGATAYEQYF	TGTGCCAGCAGCTTATTTGGGGCAACCGCCTACGAGCAGTACTTC
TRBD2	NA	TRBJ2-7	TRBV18	CASSSGLVSYEQYF	TGTGCCAGCTCATCTGGACTAGTCTCCTACGAGCAGTACTTC
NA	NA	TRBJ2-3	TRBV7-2	CASSSGLSTDTQYF	TGTGCCAGCAGCTCGGGACTGTCCACAGATACGCAGTATTTT
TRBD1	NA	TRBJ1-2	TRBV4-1	CASSHPIQGAKGYTF	TGCGCCAGCAGCCATCCCATTCAGGGGGCGAAAGGCTACACCTTC
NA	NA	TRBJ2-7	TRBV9	CASSVEEVPYEQYF	TGTGCCAGCAGCGTAGAAGAGGTCCCCTACGAGCAGTACTTC
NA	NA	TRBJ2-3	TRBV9	CASSVERGLGTQYF	TGTGCCAGCAGCGTAGAAAGGGGCCTTGGGACGCAGTATTTT
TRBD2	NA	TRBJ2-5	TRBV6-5	CASSASGGASKTQYF	TGTGCCAGCAGCGCCAGCGGGGGGGCCTCGAAGACCCAGTACTTC
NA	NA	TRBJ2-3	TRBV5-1	CASSRVTQGSSTDTQYF	TGCGCCAGCAGCCGGGTTACCCAAGGCAGTAGCACAGATACGCAGTATTTT
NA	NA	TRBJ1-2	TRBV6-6	CASRLGTVYGYTF	TGTGCCAGCAGACTTGGGACGGTTTATGGCTACACCTTC
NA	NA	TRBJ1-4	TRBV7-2	CASSPGRINEKLFF	TGTGCCAGCAGCCCGGGACGGATTAATGAAAAACTGTTTTTT
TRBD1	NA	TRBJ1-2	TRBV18	CASSPSDRGRYGYTF	TGTGCCAGCTCACCGTCTGACAGGGGACGCTATGGCTACACCTTC
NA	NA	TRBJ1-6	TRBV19	CASSIGGGVDSPLHF	TGTGCCAGTAGTATAGGCGGGGGAGTTGATTCACCCCTCCACTTT
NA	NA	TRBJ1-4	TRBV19	CASSIEWRGKLFF	TGTGCCAGTAGTATAGAGTGGCGGGGAAAACTGTTTTTT
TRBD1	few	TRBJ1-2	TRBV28	CASREQGYGYTF	TGTGCCAGCAGGGAACAGGGGTATGGCTACACCTTC
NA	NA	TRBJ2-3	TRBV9	CASSVGRTDTQYF	TGTGCCAGCAGCGTAGGGCGCACAGATACGCAGTATTTT
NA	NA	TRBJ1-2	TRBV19	CASTNSYGYTF	TGTGCCAGTACTAACAGCTATGGCTACACCTTC
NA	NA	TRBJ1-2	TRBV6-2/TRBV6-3	CASSYGSSGGYGYTF	TGTGCCAGCAGTTACGGGTCTTCCGGGGGCTATGGCTACACCTTC
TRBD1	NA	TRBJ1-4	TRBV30	CAWSRGQGGEKLFF	TGTGCCTGGAGTAGGGGACAGGGAGGCGAAAAACTGTTTTTT
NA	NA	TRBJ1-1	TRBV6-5	CASSYGSEAFF	TGTGCCAGCAGTTACGGGTCTGAAGCTTTCTTT
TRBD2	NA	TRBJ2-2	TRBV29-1	CSAAGRGGAGTGELFF	TGCAGCGCTGCTGGCCGGGGGGGCGCTGGCACCGGGGAGCTGTTTTTT
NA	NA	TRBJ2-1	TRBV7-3	CASSLRPLNYNEQFF	TGTGCCAGCAGCTTACGGCCCCTTAACTACAATGAGCAGTTCTTC
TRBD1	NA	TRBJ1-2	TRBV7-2	CASSLMGTGYYGYTF	TGTGCCAGCAGCTTAATGGGGACAGGGTACTATGGCTACACCTTC
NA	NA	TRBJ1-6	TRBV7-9	CASSPGAYNSPLHF	TGTGCCAGCAGCCCAGGGGCTTATAATTCACCCCTCCACTTT
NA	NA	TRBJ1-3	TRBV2	CASSDGPPGNTIYF	TGTGCCAGCAGTGACGGCCCGCCTGGAAACACCATATATTTT
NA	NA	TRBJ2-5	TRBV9	CASSGETQYF	TGTGCCAGCAGCGGCGAGACCCAGTACTTC
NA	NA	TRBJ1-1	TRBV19	CASSGRWQVNTEAFF	TGTGCCAGTAGCGGCCGGTGGCAGGTGAACACTGAAGCTTTCTTT
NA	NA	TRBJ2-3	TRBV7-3	CASSPSRGLTDTQYF	TGTGCCAGCAGCCCCTCGCGGGGGCTCACAGATACGCAGTATTTT
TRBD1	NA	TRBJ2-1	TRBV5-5	CASRDDRGRFNNEQFF	TGTGCCAGCAGAGACGACAGGGGGCGGTTTAACAATGAGCAGTTCTTC
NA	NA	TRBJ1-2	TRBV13	CASSLVGENYGYTF	TGTGCCAGCAGCTTAGTAGGGGAGAACTATGGCTACACCTTC
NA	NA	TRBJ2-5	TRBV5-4	CASSLGNGETQYF	TGTGCCAGCAGCTTGGGTAACGGGGAGACCCAGTACTTC
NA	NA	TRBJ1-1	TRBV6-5	CASSGRGANTEAFF	TGTGCCAGCAGCGGACGAGGGGCAAACACTGAAGCTTTCTTT
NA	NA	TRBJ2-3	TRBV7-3	CASSLLTSKTTDTQYF	TGTGCCAGCAGCTTATTGACCTCGAAGACCACAGATACGCAGTATTTT
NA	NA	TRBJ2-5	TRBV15	CATSRGSQETQYF	TGTGCCACCAGCAGAGGGAGCCAAGAGACCCAGTACTTC
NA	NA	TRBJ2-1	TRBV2	CASSPTESLYNEQFF	TGTGCCAGCAGCCCAACAGAGTCCCTTTACAATGAGCAGTTCTTC
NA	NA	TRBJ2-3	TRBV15	CATSRELGGGGTDTQYF	TGTGCCACCAGCAGGGAGCTTGGGGGCGGCGGGACAGATACGCAGTATTTT
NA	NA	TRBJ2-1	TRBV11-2	CASSLLGGQFF	TGTGCCAGCAGCTTATTGGGTGGGCAGTTCTTC
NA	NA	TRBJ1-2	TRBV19	CASSGINYGYTF	TGTGCCAGTAGTGGAATAAACTATGGCTACACCTTC
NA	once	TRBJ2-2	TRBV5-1	CASTGRTSTGELFF	TGCGCCAGCACGGGACGGACGAGCACCGGGGAGCTGTTTTTT
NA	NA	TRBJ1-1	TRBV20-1	CSSDSTEAFF	TGCAGTTCCGACAGCACTGAAGCTTTCTTT
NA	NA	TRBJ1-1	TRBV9	CASSPGTLGTEAFF	TGTGCCAGCAGCCCCGGGACACTGGGCACTGAAGCTTTCTTT
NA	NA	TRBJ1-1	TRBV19	CASSIGPWSTEAFF	TGTGCCAGTAGTATAGGTCCATGGAGCACTGAAGCTTTCTTT
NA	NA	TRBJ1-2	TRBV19	CASGTDSPIYGYTF	TGTGCCAGCGGAACGGACAGTCCGATCTATGGCTACACCTTC
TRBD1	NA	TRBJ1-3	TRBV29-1	CSAEGASRSGNTIYF	TGCAGCGCTGAGGGGGCCTCTCGCTCTGGAAACACCATATATTTT
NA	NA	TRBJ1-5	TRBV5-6	CASSLAAADSAQHF	TGTGCCAGCAGCTTGGCCGCAGCAGACTCGGCCCAGCATTTT
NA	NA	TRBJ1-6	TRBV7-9	CASSLLTAGEGSYNSPLHF	TGTGCCAGCAGCTTGTTAACGGCAGGTGAGGGGTCCTATAATTCACCCCTCCACTTT
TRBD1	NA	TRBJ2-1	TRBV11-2	CASSLGDSSYNEQFF	TGTGCCAGCAGCTTAGGGGACAGCTCCTACAATGAGCAGTTCTTC
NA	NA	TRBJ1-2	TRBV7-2	CASSPDRNYGYTF	TGTGCCAGCAGCCCCGACAGAAACTATGGCTACACCTTC
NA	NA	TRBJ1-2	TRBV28	CAISSGGPGGYTF	TGTGCCATCAGTTCGGGGGGACCCGGGGGCTACACCTTC
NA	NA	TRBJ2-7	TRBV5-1	CASSLGQVGDEQYF	TGCGCCAGCAGCTTGGGCCAGGTTGGGGACGAGCAGTACTTC
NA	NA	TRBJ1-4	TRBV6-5	CASNAGTRDEKLFF	TGTGCCAGCAACGCCGGGACGAGAGATGAAAAACTGTTTTTT
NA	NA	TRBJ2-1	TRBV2	CAVQPESGVENEQFF	TGTGCCGTTCAGCCCGAGTCCGGGGTCGAAAATGAGCAGTTCTTC
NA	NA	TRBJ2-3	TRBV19	CASTPRPDISTDTQYF	TGTGCCAGTACCCCGCGGCCGGACATTAGCACAGATACGCAGTATTTT
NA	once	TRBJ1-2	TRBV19	CASSIGGSGEGRTLGYTF	TGTGCCAGTAGTATAGGGGGCTCTGGTGAGGGGAGGACGCTTGGCTACACCTTC